These T cell receptor beta chains were read from a single sample in a study of T cell responses to AZD1222 COVID-19 vaccine. Measured with immunoSEQ multiplex PCR; TCRdb has only the in-frame clones, and not every one. The sample yields approximately 160,000 clones, 88% seen once. This specimen consisted of peripheral blood, obtained on day 0 of AZD1222 vaccination. The receptors shown here come from an adult in good health. CDR3s include the opening cysteine and the closing phenylalanine or tryptophan. A D gene is named only where the DNA matches it firmly. Some rows mark clone size as missing; the rest say once, few, many or name a class of expanded clone.

clone size	V gene	D gene	J gene	CDR3 protein	CDR3 DNA
-	TRBV10-3	TRBD2	TRBJ2-1	CAISEYWPPRGDEQFF	TGTGCCATCAGTGAGTATTGGCCCCCCCGGGGGGATGAGCAGTTCTTC
-	TRBV19	-	TRBJ1-5	CASSTRDILYQPQHF	TGTGCCAGTAGTACTCGGGACATACTCTATCAGCCCCAGCATTTT
few	TRBV11-2	-	TRBJ2-1	CASSYTEDEQFF	TGTGCCAGCTCCTACACGGAGGATGAGCAGTTCTTC
-	TRBV27	-	TRBJ2-5	CASSLRAGYQETQYF	TGTGCCAGCAGTTTAAGGGCAGGGTATCAAGAGACCCAGTACTTC
-	TRBV6-4	TRBD1	TRBJ2-1	CASSDTPGQGHEQFF	TGTGCCAGCAGTGATACCCCGGGACAGGGTCATGAGCAGTTCTTC
few	TRBV6-5	-	TRBJ1-5	CASRDSGGNQPQHF	TGTGCCAGTCGGGACTCAGGGGGCAATCAGCCCCAGCATTTT
-	TRBV6-1	TRBD1	TRBJ1-2	CASSETTGNSYGYTF	TGTGCCAGCAGTGAAACGACAGGGAACAGCTATGGCTACACCTTC
-	TRBV6-4	-	TRBJ1-5	CASRAAPNSNQPQHF	TGTGCCAGCAGGGCAGCTCCTAATAGCAATCAGCCCCAGCATTTT
-	TRBV3-1/TRBV3-2	-	TRBJ1-1	CASSQGTEAFF	TGTGCCAGCAGCCAAGGGACTGAAGCTTTCTTT
-	TRBV30	TRBD2	TRBJ2-3	CAWSPAGVYTQYF	TGTGCCTGGAGTCCAGCGGGAGTGTATACGCAGTATTTT
few	TRBV9	-	TRBJ1-6	CASSVEGSSYNSPLHF	TGTGCCAGCAGCGTAGAAGGGAGCTCCTATAATTCACCCCTCCACTTT
once	TRBV19	-	TRBJ1-5	CASSYHAGGSSNQPQHF	TGTGCCAGTAGCTACCACGCGGGGGGCTCTAGCAATCAGCCCCAGCATTTT
-	TRBV27	-	TRBJ2-1	CASRPGPQDYNEQFF	TGTGCCAGCAGACCGGGACCACAGGATTACAATGAGCAGTTCTTC
-	TRBV4-3	TRBD2	TRBJ2-7	CASSLGIAGGPDEQYF	TGCGCCAGCAGCCTTGGGATAGCGGGAGGGCCTGACGAGCAGTACTTC
once	TRBV6-5	-	TRBJ2-2	CASSSPPGGELFF	TGTGCCAGCAGTTCCCCTCCCGGCGGGGAGCTGTTTTTT
few	TRBV2	-	TRBJ1-2	CASSAGGSGYTF	TGTGCCAGCAGTGCCGGGGGGTCTGGCTACACCTTC
once	TRBV19	-	TRBJ2-3	CASSISGSTDTQYF	TGTGCCAGTAGTATTTCCGGGAGCACAGATACGCAGTATTTT
-	TRBV4-1	-	TRBJ1-6	CASSQDSSYNSPLHF	TGCGCCAGCAGCCAAGATAGCTCCTATAATTCACCCCTCCACTTT
-	TRBV10-1	TRBD1	TRBJ2-5	CASSEGRGREEETQYF	TGCGCCAGCAGTGAAGGTAGGGGGCGCGAGGAAGAGACCCAGTACTTC
-	TRBV30	TRBD2	TRBJ2-1	CAWSLTSDEQFF	TGTGCCTGGAGCCTAACTAGCGATGAGCAGTTCTTC
-	TRBV13	TRBD2	TRBJ2-1	CASSFRGTSGNRYYNEQFF	TGTGCCAGCAGCTTTAGAGGGACTAGCGGGAACAGATACTACAATGAGCAGTTCTTC
-	TRBV15	TRBD1	TRBJ2-1	CATSRLRDSINEQFF	TGTGCCACCAGCAGACTCCGGGACAGTATCAATGAGCAGTTCTTC
-	TRBV6-2/TRBV6-3	TRBD1	TRBJ1-5	CASSYGQGGDQPQHF	TGTGCCAGCAGTTACGGTCAGGGGGGCGATCAGCCCCAGCATTTT
-	TRBV27	-	TRBJ1-4	CASSFGQPGEKLFF	TGTGCCAGCAGTTTCGGACAGCCGGGCGAAAAACTGTTTTTT
-	TRBV19	-	TRBJ2-7	CASSPGDIPYEQYF	TGTGCCAGTAGCCCGGGGGACATTCCCTACGAGCAGTACTTC
-	TRBV3-1/TRBV3-2	TRBD1	TRBJ1-5	CASSPGQGGWQPQHF	TGTGCCAGCAGCCCGGGACAGGGTGGCTGGCAGCCCCAGCATTTT
-	TRBV4-2	TRBD2	TRBJ2-5	CASSQEGALAGGRETQYF	TGTGCCAGCAGCCAAGAGGGGGCACTAGCGGGAGGCCGGGAGACCCAGTACTTC
-	TRBV5-4	-	TRBJ1-5	CASSLEPGMSNQPQHF	TGTGCCAGCAGCTTGGAGCCAGGGATGAGCAATCAGCCCCAGCATTTT
-	TRBV9	TRBD2	TRBJ2-1	CASSVAGGWNEQFF	TGTGCCAGCAGCGTAGCGGGAGGGTGGAATGAGCAGTTCTTC
-	TRBV29-1	-	TRBJ2-7	CSVVSRSYEQYF	TGCAGCGTTGTAAGCAGGAGCTACGAGCAGTACTTC
-	TRBV7-9	TRBD1	TRBJ2-7	CASSPPSGQQSYEQYF	TGTGCCAGCAGCCCGCCCTCGGGACAGCAGTCCTACGAGCAGTACTTC
-	TRBV3-1/TRBV3-2	TRBD2	TRBJ2-7	CASSPRTSGSGNEQYF	TGTGCCAGCAGTCCCCGGACGAGCGGGAGTGGTAACGAGCAGTACTTC
-	TRBV29-1	-	TRBJ1-2	CSAPTGGSAGYTF	TGCAGCGCCCCCACGGGGGGTTCGGCTGGCTACACCTTC
-	TRBV30	-	TRBJ2-1	CAWCCTPGQFF	TGTGCCTGGTGCTGTACCCCCGGGCAGTTCTTC
-	TRBV25-1	TRBD1	TRBJ2-2	CASSELGQGATGELFF	TGTGCCAGCAGTGAATTGGGACAGGGTGCCACCGGGGAGCTGTTTTTT
-	TRBV30	TRBD1	TRBJ2-5	CAWSVRQGAMFETQYF	TGTGCCTGGAGTGTAAGGCAGGGGGCGATGTTTGAGACCCAGTACTTC
once	TRBV13	-	TRBJ2-7	CASSLSSTPRPEQYF	TGTGCCAGCAGCTTAAGCTCGACACCCCGCCCCGAGCAGTACTTC
-	TRBV7-3	-	TRBJ1-2	CASSLKPGHIYGYTF	TGTGCCAGCAGCCTTAAACCGGGACACATCTATGGCTACACCTTC
-	TRBV7-2	-	TRBJ2-7	CASSGRWWEQYF	TGTGCCAGCAGCGGTCGGTGGTGGGAGCAGTACTTC
-	TRBV7-3	-	TRBJ1-1	CASSTQGGQAFF	TGTGCCAGCAGTACACAGGGAGGCCAAGCTTTCTTT
-	TRBV27	TRBD1	TRBJ1-5	CASSSGGLSNQPQHF	TGTGCCAGCAGTTCAGGGGGGTTAAGTAATCAGCCCCAGCATTTT
-	TRBV12-3/TRBV12-4	-	TRBJ1-1	CASSLGGAGRAFF	TGTGCCAGCAGTTTGGGGGGCGCGGGAAGGGCTTTCTTT
-	TRBV3-1/TRBV3-2	-	TRBJ1-4	CASSQAPGLNEKLFF	TGTGCCAGCAGCCAAGCCCCAGGCCTTAATGAAAAACTGTTTTTT
-	TRBV7-9	-	TRBJ2-5	CASSRKETQYF	TGTGCCAGCAGCCGTAAGGAGACCCAGTACTTC
-	TRBV7-8	-	TRBJ2-1	CASSWPQSNEQFF	TGTGCCAGCAGCTGGCCCCAGTCCAATGAGCAGTTCTTC
-	TRBV7-2	TRBD1	TRBJ1-3	CASSLARTGPSENSGNTIYF	TGTGCCAGCAGCTTAGCGCGGACAGGGCCATCGGAGAACTCTGGAAACACCATATATTTT
-	TRBV2	TRBD1	TRBJ1-1	CASSAGTGGSFSAFF	TGTGCCAGCAGCGCCGGGACAGGAGGCTCTTTTAGCGCTTTCTTT
-	TRBV7-2	TRBD1	TRBJ1-1	CASSWGDRAHTEAFF	TGTGCCAGCAGCTGGGGGGACAGGGCCCACACTGAAGCTTTCTTT